This T cell receptor beta chain was documented in a study of blood T cell repertoires in COVID-19. Looking at the study overall: COVID-19 samples collected from the United States, Italy and Spain covered acute and convalescent phases. PBMCs, B-cell-depleted T cells, or T cells provided the cDNA or gDNA that made up the material.

Authors' analysis steps: How many nucleated cells were present was estimated from reference gene primer amplification. Repertoires were generated with immunoSEQ multiplex PCR, while TCRdb's copy carries only in-frame clones and drops some. That table furnishes V, J and clone size, whereas the DNA furnished D and trimming. Of tens of thousands of clones in the sample, 91% were seen once. V dropped 2 bases and J dropped 3; count of bases not matched to a gene: 4. Looked up from germline, CDR1 is SGHTS and CDR2 is YDEGEE. The CDR3 runs to 15 residues. V and J are TRBV5-8 and TRBJ1-2, with 10 bases lining up with TRBD1. Sequenced material: peripheral blood. The sequence came from an elderly woman with acute or convalescent COVID-19. CDR3 region: CASSFTGTGDYGYTF. The CDR3 nucleotides are TGTGCCAGCAGCTTTACTGGGACAGGGGACTATGGCTACACCTTC.